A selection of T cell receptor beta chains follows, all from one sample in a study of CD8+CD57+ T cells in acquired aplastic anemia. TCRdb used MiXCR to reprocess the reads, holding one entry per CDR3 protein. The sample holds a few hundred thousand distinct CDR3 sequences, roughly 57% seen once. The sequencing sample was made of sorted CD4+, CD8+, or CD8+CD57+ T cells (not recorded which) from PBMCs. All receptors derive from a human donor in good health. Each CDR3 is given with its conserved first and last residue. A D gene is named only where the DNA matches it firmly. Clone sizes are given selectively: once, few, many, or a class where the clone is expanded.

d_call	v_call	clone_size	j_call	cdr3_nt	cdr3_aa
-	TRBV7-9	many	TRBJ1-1	TGTGCCAGCAGCTCTCCCCGATACTCTGAAGCTTTCTTT	CASSSPRYSEAFF
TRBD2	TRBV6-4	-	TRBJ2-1	TGTGCCAGCAGTGACTCTGCGGGAGGCCCAGGTGAGCAGTTCTTC	CASSDSAGGPGEQFF
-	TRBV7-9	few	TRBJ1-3	TGTGCCAGCAGCTCGGAGACAGGCTTAAGCACCATATATTTT	CASSSETGLSTIYF
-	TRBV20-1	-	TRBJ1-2	TGCAGTGCTAGAGGACAAAGGGGCTACACCTTC	CSARGQRGYTF
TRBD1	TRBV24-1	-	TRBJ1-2	TGTGCCACCAGTGGTCCGGGACAGAGCCTCTATGGCTACACCTTC	CATSGPGQSLYGYTF
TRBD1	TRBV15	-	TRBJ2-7	TGTGCCACCCACGACAGGGTGGGGTCATACGAGCAGTACTTC	CATHDRVGSYEQYF
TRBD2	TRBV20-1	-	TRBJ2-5	TGCAGTGCTGGACTAGCGGGAGCTGAGACCCAGTACTTC	CSAGLAGAETQYF
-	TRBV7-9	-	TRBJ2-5	TGTGCCAGCAGCTTTGCGGCAGGGGGAGGTGAGACCCAGTACTTC	CASSFAAGGGETQYF
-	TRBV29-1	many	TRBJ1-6	TGCAGCGTTGAAGGTTCCAGAGCACGGTCACCCCTCCACTTT	CSVEGSRARSPLHF
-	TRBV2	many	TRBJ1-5	TGTGCCAGCCAGAAACGGTGGGATGGCAATCAGCCCCAGCATTTT	CASQKRWDGNQPQHF
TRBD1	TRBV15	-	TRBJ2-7	TGTGCCACCAGCGAGGGGGACAGAACCTACGAGCAGTACTTC	CATSEGDRTYEQYF
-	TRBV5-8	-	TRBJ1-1	TGTGCCACCCACTCAGAACAGGGTTATTGGAACACTGAAGCTTTCTTT	CATHSEQGYWNTEAFF
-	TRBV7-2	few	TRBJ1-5	TGTGCCAGCAGCACGCAAACTGGGATAGCCGGTCAGCCCCAGCATTTT	CASSTQTGIAGQPQHF
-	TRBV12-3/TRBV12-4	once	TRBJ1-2	TGTGCCAGCAGCCCCTGGCCTACGGGGGGGGTAGCTGGCTACACCTTC	CASSPWPTGGVAGYTF
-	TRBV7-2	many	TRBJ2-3	TGTGCCAGCAGCTTAGAGGCAGCGTACACAGATACGCAGTATTTT	CASSLEAAYTDTQYF
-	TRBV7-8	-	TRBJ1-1	TGTGCCAGCAGCTTAGACCAGAACACTGAAGCTTTCTTT	CASSLDQNTEAFF
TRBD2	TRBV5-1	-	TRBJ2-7	TGCGCCAGCAGCTTGGGGCTAGCGGGCAACTCCTACGAGCAGTACTTC	CASSLGLAGNSYEQYF
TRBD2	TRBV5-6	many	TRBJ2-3	TGTGCCAGCAGCTCCCCAATGGGGGAGCGGGGGACCAGCACAGATACGCAGTATTTT	CASSSPMGERGTSTDTQYF
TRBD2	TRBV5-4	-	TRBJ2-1	TGTGCCAGCAGACGCGGGGGTATCTCCTACAATGAGCAGTTCTTC	CASRRGGISYNEQFF
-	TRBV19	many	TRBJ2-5	TGTGCCAGTAGTCCAGGATGGTGGGACAACAAAGAGGGCGAAGAGACCCAGTACTTC	CASSPGWWDNKEGEETQYF
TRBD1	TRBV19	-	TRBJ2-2	TGTGCCAGTAAAGGTGACAGGGTCGACACCGGGGAGCTGTTTTTT	CASKGDRVDTGELFF
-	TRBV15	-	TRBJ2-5	TGTGCCACCAGCAGAGTCGGCGGGGCAGGAGAGACCCAGTACTTC	CATSRVGGAGETQYF
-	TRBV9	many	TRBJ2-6	TGTGCCAGCAGCCCGAACTGGGCCTCTGGGGCCAACGTCCTGACTTTC	CASSPNWASGANVLTF
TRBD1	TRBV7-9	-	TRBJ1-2	TGTGCCAGCAGTTGGGACAGGGAAGTTGGCTACACCTTC	CASSWDREVGYTF
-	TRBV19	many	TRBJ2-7	TGTGCCAGTAGTACTCTGGTCGGTCCCTACGAGCAGTACTTC	CASSTLVGPYEQYF
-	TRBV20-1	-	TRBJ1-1	TGCAGTGCTATTCGGCGGATTGAGGGTAAGGGAAAAGCTTTCTTT	CSAIRRIEGKGKAFF
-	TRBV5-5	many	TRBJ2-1	TGTGCCAGCAGCTCGGGATTCTACAATGAGCAGTTCTTC	CASSSGFYNEQFF
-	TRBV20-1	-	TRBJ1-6	TGCAGTGCTAGAGACGAGGGGAGCTCCTATAATTCACCCCTCCACTTT	CSARDEGSSYNSPLHF
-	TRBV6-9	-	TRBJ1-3	TGTGCCAGCAGTTACACCTGGACGGTCTCTGGAAACACCATATATTTT	CASSYTWTVSGNTIYF
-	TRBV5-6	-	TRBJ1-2	TGTGCCAGCAGCTTGGATCCCGGGTTTGGCCACACCTTC	CASSLDPGFGHTF
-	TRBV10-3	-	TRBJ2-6	TGTGCCATCAGTGAGTCTAGGGGGGCCTCTGGGGCCAACGTCCTGACTTTC	CAISESRGASGANVLTF
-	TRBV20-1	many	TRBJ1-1	TGCAGTGCTAGCGAGGGGGGCGGCACTGAAGCTTTCTTT	CSASEGGGTEAFF
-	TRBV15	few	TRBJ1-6	TGTGCCACCAGCAGCAGGGGCGGTAATTCACCCCTCCACTTT	CATSSRGGNSPLHF
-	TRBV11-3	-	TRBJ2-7	TGTGCCAGCAGCTTAGAAAAGGGCCCGGGGCCCTACGAGCAGTACTTC	CASSLEKGPGPYEQYF
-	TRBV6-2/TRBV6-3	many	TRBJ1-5	TGTGCCAGCAATGAAGCGCAGGGGCGACAGCCCCAGCATTTT	CASNEAQGRQPQHF
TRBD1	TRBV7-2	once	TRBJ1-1	TGTGCCAGTTGGACAGGTTGGAGGATGAACACTGAAGCTTTCTTT	CASWTGWRMNTEAFF
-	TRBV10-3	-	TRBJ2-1	TGTGCCATCAGTGAGTTGGGTGGCCAGGAGCAGTTCTTC	CAISELGGQEQFF
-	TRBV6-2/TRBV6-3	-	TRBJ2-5	TGTGCCAGCCGGATCGGGACGGGGGAGACCCAGTACTTC	CASRIGTGETQYF
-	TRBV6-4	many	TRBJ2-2	TGTGCCAGCAGTGACGGGAGAGACACCGGGGAGCTGTTTTTT	CASSDGRDTGELFF
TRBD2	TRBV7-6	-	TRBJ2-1	TGTGCCAGCAGCTTAGTGGCTAGCGGGGGACTTGGGGATGAGCAGTTCTTC	CASSLVASGGLGDEQFF
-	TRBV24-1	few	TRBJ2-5	TGTGCCACCAGTGGGCCGAGTCGAGAGACCCAGTACTTC	CATSGPSRETQYF
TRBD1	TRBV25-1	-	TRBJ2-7	TGTGCCAGCAGTGATGACAGGGGGTGGTCCGAGCAGTACTTC	CASSDDRGWSEQYF
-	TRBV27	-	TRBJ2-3	TGTGCCAGCAGCCTCCTAACGGGCCCAGATACGCAGTATTTT	CASSLLTGPDTQYF
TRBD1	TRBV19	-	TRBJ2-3	TGTGCCAGCCCGGGACAGGGCACAGATACGCAGTATTTT	CASPGQGTDTQYF
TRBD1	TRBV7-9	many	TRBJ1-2	TGTGCCAGCAGCTCCTCCCTGGGACAGCTCGAGGGCTATGGCTACACCTTC	CASSSSLGQLEGYGYTF
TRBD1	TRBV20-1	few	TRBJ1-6	TGCAGTGCTAGACCGACAGGGGGGAATTCACCCCTCCACTTT	CSARPTGGNSPLHF
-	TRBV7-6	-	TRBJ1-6	TGTGCCAGCAGCGAGACATGGAGAGAATCACCCCTCCACTTT	CASSETWRESPLHF
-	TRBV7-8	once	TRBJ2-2	TGTGCCAGCAGCTTAGCCCCGGGACACCCATTCACCGGGGAGCTGTTTTTT	CASSLAPGHPFTGELFF
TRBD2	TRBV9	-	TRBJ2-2	TGTGCCAGCAGCGTGAGGGAGGGCAACACCGGGGAGCTGTTTTTT	CASSVREGNTGELFF
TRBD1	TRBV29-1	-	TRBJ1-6	TGCAGCGGCCCCGGGACAGGGGTTTATTCACCCCTCCACTTT	CSGPGTGVYSPLHF
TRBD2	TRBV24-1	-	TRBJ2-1	TGTGCCACCCAGACTAGCGGGGCTGTCGGGGAGCAGTTCTTC	CATQTSGAVGEQFF
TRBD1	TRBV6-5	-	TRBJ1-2	TGTGCCAGCAGGCAGGGGGTGAGTGGCTACACCTTC	CASRQGVSGYTF
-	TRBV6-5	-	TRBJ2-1	TGTGCCAGCAGCACCGTGGGGGGGCGGGTAGATGAGCAGTTCTTC	CASSTVGGRVDEQFF